This T cell receptor beta chain was identified in a study of CD8+ T cells in alopecia areata. As to treatment: oral pan-JAK inhibitor, 5-10 mg twice daily. Researchers gathered lesional scalp punch biopsies and peripheral blood from patients with alopecia areata. The germline V gene has CDR1 GTSNPN and CDR2 SVGIG (reference sequence). CDR3 length equals 15 residues. The trim removed 3 bases at V and 2 bases at J, leaving 8 bases unmatched. cDNA serving as the sequencing template came from extracted, reverse transcribed RNA. Some clones are missing from TCRdb's copy, which holds only in-frame ones; the method was immunoSEQ multiplex PCR. The table lists over 150,000 clones, 55% to 75% of them singletons.

The chain uses TRBV30 and TRBJ2-7, with TRBD2 matching 9 bases. This TCR derives from a human donor with alopecia areata. The source was CD4+ T cells sorted from blood, collected at week 24, from a patient treated with tofacitinib. The DNA for the CDR3 is TGTGCCTGGAGCCGTTTGGCGGGAGGGACCTACGAGCAGTACTTC. It codes for CAWSRLAGGTYEQYF.